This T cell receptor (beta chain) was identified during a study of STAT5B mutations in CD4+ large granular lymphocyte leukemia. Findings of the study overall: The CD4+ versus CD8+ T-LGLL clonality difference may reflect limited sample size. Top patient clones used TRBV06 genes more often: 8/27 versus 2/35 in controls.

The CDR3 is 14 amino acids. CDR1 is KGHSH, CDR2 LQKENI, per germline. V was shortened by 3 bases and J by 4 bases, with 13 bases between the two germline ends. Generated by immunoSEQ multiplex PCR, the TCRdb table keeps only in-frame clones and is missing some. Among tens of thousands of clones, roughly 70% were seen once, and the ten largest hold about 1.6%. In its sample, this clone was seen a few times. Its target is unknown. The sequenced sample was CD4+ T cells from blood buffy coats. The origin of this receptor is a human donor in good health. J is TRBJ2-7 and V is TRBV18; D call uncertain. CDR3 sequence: CASSPDHQSYEQYF. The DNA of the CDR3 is TGTGCCAGCTCACCCGATCACCAGTCATACGAGCAGTACTTC.